The 25 T cell receptor beta chains listed next were all sequenced from one sample in a study of shared clonotypes between healthy human individuals. Sequenced by immunoSEQ multiplex PCR; TCRdb stores in-frame clones only, minus some. This sample has hundreds of thousands of clones; 74% occur once, and the top ten carry 1.5% to 2%. Input material: memory CD4+ T cells sorted from blood. Subset here: CD45RA-negative fraction. Receptors originate from a woman aged 30 to 39 in good health.

The V and J genes are TRBV11-2 and TRBJ2-2; possibly TRBD1 or TRBD2 for D (5 bases each). This CDR3 has 14 residues. From germline, CDR1 is SGHAT and CDR2 FQNNGV. The ends were cut back, 3 bases at V and 5 bases at J, with 10 bases in the middle. The chain's CDR3 is CASSFGTLTGELFF. The DNA of the CDR3 is TGTGCCAGCAGCTTCGGGACCCTTACCGGGGAGCTGTTTTTT.

This chain joins TRBV21-1 and TRBJ1-5; the D segment call TRBD1 is taken from the table without a DNA check. TRBV21-1 is a recognized pseudogene. The length of the CDR3 is 21 residues. This chain's CDR3 is CASSNGIWGQGVPFSNQPQHF. DNA for the CDR3: TGTGCCAGCAGCAATGGGATCTGGGGACAGGGGGTCCCATTTAGCAATCAGCCCCAGCATTTT.

The chain is built from TRBV28 and TRBJ1-2; 8 bases are a match to TRBD1. CDR3 length: 14 amino acids. Germline V CDR1 and CDR2: MDHEN, SYDVKM. The V and J ends lost 6 bases and 8 bases, in that order; junction bases with no gene match: 11. Written as DNA, the CDR3 is TGTGCCAGCAGGGACGGACAGGGTAGAGGCGGCTACACCTTC. Translation gives CASRDGQGRGGYTF.

This sequence joins TRBV28 and TRBJ1-2; D is uncertain. The CDR3 is 13 residues long. Trimming removed 2 bases at V and 1 base at J, with 5 bases between. Germline V lookup: CDR1 MDHEN, CDR2 SYDVKM. CDR3 amino acids: CASSLNINYGYTF. CDR3 nucleotides: TGTGCCAGCAGTTTAAACATTAACTATGGCTACACCTTC.

Concerning this clone: Other nucleotide sequences in the sample specify the same CDR3. The gene calls are TRBV5-1 and TRBJ2-1, with TRBD1 as a possible D gene (5 bases). Trimming cost V 4 bases and J 0 bases, with 11 bases left between them. Per germline, CDR1 SGHRS and CDR2 YFSETQ. This CDR3 is 15 amino acids long. The DNA for the CDR3 is TGCGCCAGCAGCCTGGACACTTTCTCCTACAATGAGCAGTTCTTC. Protein product: CASSLDTFSYNEQFF.

This chain uses TRBV29-1 with TRBJ2-5; 10 bases are a match to TRBD2. This CDR3 is 16 amino acids long. The germline CDR1 and CDR2 sequences are SQVTM and ANQGSEA. With V trimmed by 0 bases and J by 5 bases, 9 bases remained unmatched. The CDR3 sequence is CSVEDLEREGGETQYF. As DNA, the CDR3 is TGCAGCGTTGAAGATCTTGAGCGGGAGGGGGGGGAGACCCAGTACTTC.

This clone appeared many times. J is TRBJ1-2 and V is TRBV5-1, with D possibly TRBD1 on 5 matching bases. The CDR3 has 14 residues. CDR1 and CDR2 (germline): SGHRS, YFSETQ. The V end was cut by 4 bases, the J end by 4 bases, with 14 bases between. The CDR3: CASSPSGGSYGYTF. In nucleotides, the CDR3 is TGCGCCAGCAGCCCGTCCGGGGGAAGCTATGGCTACACCTTC.

This clone was found a few times. The CDR3 sequence: CASSSDAFSGRETQYF. CDR3 in DNA: TGTGCCAGCAGCTCAGACGCATTCAGCGGGCGGGAGACCCAGTACTTC. The genes are TRBV7-2 and TRBJ2-5; TRBD2 is a possible D gene (6 bases). Germline V gives CDR1 SGHTA, CDR2 FQGNSA. The CDR3 length is 16 residues. Trimming stripped 4 bases from V and 5 bases from J, with 20 bases between.

The chain is built from TRBV5-1 and TRBJ2-5; 8 bases fit TRBD2. Germline CDR1 is SGHRS and CDR2 is YFSETQ. The CDR3 length is 14 residues. V shed 5 bases and J 2 bases; nucleotides not matched to a gene: 5. The CDR3 protein is CASRSGSWQETQYF. Here the CDR3 DNA reads TGCGCCAGCAGAAGCGGGAGTTGGCAAGAGACCCAGTACTTC.

The rearrangement links TRBV29-1 to TRBJ2-2; 7 bases match TRBD2. Germline lookup yields CDR1 SQVTM and CDR2 ANQGSEA. The length of the CDR3 is 14 residues. V gave up 4 bases and J gave up 1 base; unmatched junction bases: 3. Here the CDR3 reads CSVVGGRNTGELFF. The CDR3 DNA sequence: TGCAGCGTTGTGGGCGGGAGGAACACCGGGGAGCTGTTTTTT.

The genes are TRBV4-2 and TRBJ2-5; perhaps TRBD2 as D (6 bases). The CDR3 consists of 15 residues. The V end was cut by 1 base, the J end by 3 bases, with 12 bases between. Germline CDR1 and CDR2: LGHNA and YNFKEQ. CDR3 amino acids: CASSQGKGGEETQYF. Written as DNA, the CDR3 is TGTGCCAGCAGCCAAGGCAAAGGAGGGGAAGAGACCCAGTACTTC.

The rearrangement joins TRBV11-2 to TRBJ2-5, with D unclear. The J call is doubtful: the DNA matches TRBJ2-7 better. The CDR3 totals 14 residues. Germline V gene sequence: CDR1 SGHAT, CDR2 FQNNGV. CDR3 protein: CASSLGSANYEQYF. In DNA form, the CDR3 reads TGTGCCAGCAGCTTAGGGTCAGCCAATTACGAGCAGTACTTC.

The chain recombines TRBV5-1 with TRBJ2-1; 8 bases fit TRBD2. Trimming cost V 0 bases and J 7 bases; bases outside gene matches: 3. Germline-derived CDR1 and CDR2 are SGHRS and YFSETQ. The CDR3 totals 14 residues. The CDR3: CASSLVSSGNEQFF. The CDR3 DNA reads as TGCGCCAGCAGCTTGGTTTCTAGCGGGAATGAGCAGTTCTTC.

The gene calls are TRBV21-1 and TRBJ1-5. TRBV21-1 is given as a pseudogene. This CDR3 comprises 11 residues. CDR3 in amino acids: CASGINQPQHF. DNA of the CDR3: TGTGCCAGTGGGATAAATCAGCCCCAGCATTTT.

The gene calls are TRBV28 and TRBJ2-2; maybe TRBD1 (6 bases). CDR1 MDHEN and CDR2 SYDVKM come from the germline V gene. The V and J ends lost 3 bases and 6 bases respectively, with 11 bases between them. The CDR3 spans 14 residues. The CDR3 reads CASSFGGWAGELFF. The CDR3 DNA reads TGTGCCAGCAGTTTTGGGGGCTGGGCCGGGGAGCTGTTTTTT.

The chain is built from TRBV29-1 and TRBJ2-2; possible D gene TRBD1, 6 bases. This CDR3 has 13 amino acids. The V end lost 7 bases, the J end lost 4 bases, and 13 bases lay between the germline ends. Germline CDR1 is SQVTM and CDR2 is ANQGSEA. The CDR3 DNA follows: TGCAGCGGCAGGGGCCTAGGCACCGGGGAGCTGTTTTTT. It yields the protein CSGRGLGTGELFF.

Here the CDR3 reads CASSFIEGTDTQYF. CDR3 sequence (DNA): TGCGCCAGCAGCTTCATCGAAGGGACAGATACGCAGTATTTT. The chain recombines TRBV5-1 with TRBJ2-3; D remains ambiguous. This CDR3 region has 14 residues. Germline V gene data show CDR1 as SGHRS and CDR2 as YFSETQ. Trimming stripped 2 bases from V and 3 bases from J, with 10 bases between.

This clone was observed once. This sample also contains other DNA sequences that code for the same CDR3. The V call is TRBV18, the J call TRBJ1-1, with 7 nucleotides matching TRBD1. This CDR3 has 13 residues. Per the germline V gene, CDR1 is KGHSH and CDR2 is LQKENI. V lost 6 bases to trimming and J lost 5 bases; unmatched junction nucleotides: 6. DNA for the CDR3: TGTGCCAGCTCCCGCGACAGGGATACTGAAGCTTTCTTT. It translates to CASSRDRDTEAFF.

The chain recombines TRBV7-9 with TRBJ1-4; 9 nucleotides match TRBD1. Germline CDR1 SEHNR, CDR2 FQNEAQ (reference sequence). This CDR3 has 15 residues. The V segment lost 3 bases and the J segment 8 bases; nucleotides outside the gene matches: 7. CDR3 sequence: CASSFLTGGREKLFF. CDR3 sequence (DNA): TGTGCCAGCAGCTTTTTAACAGGGGGCAGGGAAAAACTGTTTTTT.

This rearrangement joins TRBV5-4 to TRBJ2-2, with TRBD1 matching 7 bases. The CDR3 covers 15 residues. Germline CDR1 is SGHNT and CDR2 is YYREEE (reference sequence). V trimming: 5 bases; J trimming: 4 bases; junction bases outside the gene matches: 8. Here the CDR3 reads CASSRGGLGTGELFF. The CDR3 DNA sequence: TGTGCCAGCAGTAGAGGGGGCTTGGGCACCGGGGAGCTGTTTTTT. Complete variable domain (other parts from reference TRBV5-4 and TRBJ2-2): ETGVTQSPTHLIKTRGQQVTLRCSSQSGHNTVSWYQQALGQGPQFIFQYYREEENGRGNFPPRFSGLQFPNYSSELNVNALELDDSALYLCASSRGGLGTGELFFGEGSRLTVL.

The chain uses TRBV5-1 and TRBJ2-6; 12 positions match TRBD1. Trimming took 0 bases from V and 0 from J; bases not matched to a gene: 1. CDR3 length: 18 amino acids. Germline V gene lookup returns CDR1 SGHRS and CDR2 YFSETQ. The CDR3 region has the DNA TGCGCCAGCAGCTTGGCGGGACAGGGGGCCTCTGGGGCCAACGTCCTGACTTTC. Translation gives CASSLAGQGASGANVLTF.

This clone was seen more than once but under ten times. The sample has other DNA sequences that encode this CDR3 too. The chain links TRBV5-1 to TRBJ2-1; no reliable D call. Germline V gene data show CDR1 as SGHRS and CDR2 as YFSETQ. CDR3 length: 14 amino acids. V shed 0 bases and J shed 3 bases, with 7 bases lying between them. The CDR3 here is CASSLDFSYNEQFF. As DNA, the CDR3 is TGCGCCAGCAGCTTGGACTTTAGCTACAATGAGCAGTTCTTC.

The gene calls are TRBV9 and TRBJ1-2; weak D call: TRBD1 (6 bases). This CDR3 region has 14 residues. Germline V CDR1 and CDR2: SGDLS, YYNGEE. Trimming cost V 0 bases and J 8 bases, with 14 bases left between them. CDR3 in amino acids: CASSVGTGIGGYTF. DNA for the CDR3: TGTGCCAGCAGCGTAGGAACAGGGATAGGGGGCTACACCTTC.

The chain links TRBV2 to TRBJ2-5, with D unclear. V lost 8 bases to trimming and J lost 5 bases, with 9 bases between them. CDR1 is SNHLY and CDR2 is FYNNEI in the germline V gene. This CDR3 has 11 residues. The CDR3 here is CASLELETQYF. CDR3 DNA sequence: TGTGCCAGCCTGGAATTGGAGACCCAGTACTTC.

V usage is TRBV6-6 and J usage is TRBJ1-5, with D hard to call. The germline V and J ends were trimmed by 2 bases and 0 bases, with 11 bases remaining between them. This CDR3 is built from 16 residues. CDR1 MNHNY and CDR2 SVGAGI come from the germline V gene (reference sequence). CDR3 sequence: CASSYTRRDSNQPQHF. The CDR3 region has the DNA TGTGCCAGCAGTTACACACGTCGGGATAGCAATCAGCCCCAGCATTTT.